This T cell receptor (beta chain) comes out of a study of cytomegalovirus exposure and HLA in healthy donors. Study-level results: In an earlier analysis, in fewer than 700 donors, most V segments appeared productive either ~90% or ~30% of the time.

Points on this clone: Its cognate antigen is unknown.

This CDR3 comprises 13 residues. From germline, CDR1 is SGHVS and CDR2 FQNEAQ. Between the trimmed V and J ends, which lost 5 bases and 3 bases, there was a span of 8 bases. PCR was performed using 60 Vbeta and 13 Jbeta primers. Data came from immunoSEQ multiplex PCR; TCRdb stores just in-frame clones and leaves some out. The sample holds tens of thousands of clones, around 76% seen once. This receptor was obtained from a man aged 18 to 30 in good health and CMV-seropositive. This sequence joins TRBV7-8 and TRBJ1-3; no clear D. The sequencing sample was made of PBMCs. The CDR3 nucleotides are TGTGCCAGCAGCCAAGAGCTTGGAAACACCATATATTTT. Protein: CASSQELGNTIYF. Filled out from reference TRBV7-8 and TRBJ1-3, the complete variable domain reads GAGVSQSPRYKVAKRGQDVALRCDPISGHVSLFWYQQALGQGPEFLTYFQNEAQLDKSGLPSDRFFAERPEGSVSTLKIQRTQQEDSAVYLCASSQELGNTIYFGEGSWLTVV.